The 24 T cell receptor beta chains in this list originate from one sample, sequenced in a study of T cell responses to AZD1222 COVID-19 vaccine. Assay: immunoSEQ multiplex PCR; the TCRdb copy retains only in-frame clones and omits some. The top ten clones hold approximately 22% of a sample with about 67,000 clones, around 84% of them seen once. The sequences come from peripheral blood, collected on day 0 of AZD1222 vaccination. The receptors originated from an adult in good health.

The chain combines TRBV27 with TRBJ2-7; D perhaps matches TRBD2 (5 bases). CDR1 and CDR2 (germline): MNHEY, SMNVEV (reference sequence). The ends were cut back, 3 bases at V and 5 bases at J, with 14 bases in the middle. The CDR3 covers 14 residues. DNA of the CDR3: TGTGCCAGCAGTTTTACGGGAATTGGAAACGAGCAGTACTTC. Amino acid sequence: CASSFTGIGNEQYF.

The J gene is TRBJ2-3, the V gene TRBV5-1; 7 nucleotides align to TRBD2. V was clipped by 7 bases and J by 2 bases; unmatched bases: 4. The CDR3 length is 13 residues. Germline loops: CDR1 SGHRS, CDR2 YFSETQ. CDR3 coding DNA: TGCGCCAGCGGGGGGGATCCCACAGATACGCAGTATTTT. As protein: CASGGDPTDTQYF.

The gene calls are TRBV19 and TRBJ2-3, with unresolved D. The length of the CDR3 is 14 residues. CDR1 is LNHDA, CDR2 SQIVND, per germline (reference sequence). Trimming removed 4 bases at V and 2 bases at J, with 10 bases between. Here the CDR3 reads CASSTRRITDTQYF. CDR3 in DNA: TGTGCCAGTAGTACCCGACGGATCACAGATACGCAGTATTTT.

V usage is TRBV7-2 and J usage is TRBJ2-7, with D tentatively TRBD2 (7 bases). Germline CDR1 is SGHTA and CDR2 is FQGNSA. Trimming took 5 bases from V and 3 from J, leaving 20 bases between them. The length of the CDR3 is 16 residues. CDR3 protein: CASSPRGGDTRYEQYF. CDR3 bases: TGTGCCAGCAGCCCGAGGGGGGGGGACACTCGCTACGAGCAGTACTTC.

The V gene is TRBV10-1, the J gene TRBJ1-1; D unresolved. V was shortened by 5 bases and J by 1 base, with 14 bases between the two germline ends. The CDR3 length is 15 residues. Germline V CDR1 and CDR2: WNHNN, SYGVQD (reference sequence). This chain's CDR3 is CASSSGILTNTEAFF. CDR3 nucleotide sequence: TGCGCCAGCAGTTCGGGGATCCTAACGAACACTGAAGCTTTCTTT.

The genes are TRBV7-8 and TRBJ1-5, with D maybe TRBD1 (6 bases). This CDR3 has 14 amino acids. In germline, CDR1 is SGHVS, CDR2 FQNEAQ. V lost 1 base and J lost 2, with 6 bases in between. CDR3: CASSLDRGNQPQHF. CDR3 nucleotides: TGTGCCAGCAGCTTAGACAGGGGCAATCAGCCCCAGCATTTT.

The chain has TRBV28 and TRBJ2-5; TRBD2 aligns across 7 bases. Germline V gene sequence: CDR1 MDHEN, CDR2 SYDVKM. The V segment lost 3 bases and the J segment 1 base; nucleotides outside the gene matches: 8. The CDR3 runs to 16 residues. In DNA, the CDR3 is TGTGCCAGCAGTTTTGGGGGGGGTGGCAGCCAAGAGACCCAGTACTTC. Its protein product is CASSFGGGGSQETQYF.

The chain recombines TRBV30 with TRBJ1-6; TRBD1 agrees at 9 bases. CDR3 length equals 16 residues. Germline CDR1 GTSNPN, CDR2 SVGIG (reference sequence). The trim removed 4 bases at V and 9 bases at J, leaving 13 bases unmatched. The DNA for the CDR3 is TGTGCCTGGACCCACAGGGGGCCCTTTCCCCTTTCACCCCTCCACTTT. Protein product: CAWTHRGPFPLSPLHF.

The V call is TRBV19, the J call TRBJ2-1, with 10 bases identical to TRBD2. CDR1 is LNHDA and CDR2 is SQIVND in the germline V gene (reference sequence). With 3 bases clipped from V and 11 bases from J, the junction kept 4 bases outside the gene matches. CDR3 length: 13 amino acids. CDR3 amino acids: CASSIGTSEKQFF. The CDR3 DNA sequence: TGTGCCAGTAGTATCGGGACTAGCGAGAAGCAGTTCTTC.

This clone was recorded only once. This chain joins TRBV4-3 and TRBJ1-1, with D tentatively TRBD1 (6 bases). Germline values: CDR1 LGHNA, CDR2 YSLEER. V was clipped by 6 bases and J by 1 base, with 12 bases between them. The CDR3 sequence is 14 residues long. CDR3: CASSHGTQNTEAFF. CDR3 nucleotide sequence: TGCGCCAGCAGTCACGGGACACAGAACACTGAAGCTTTCTTT.

CDR3 nucleotide sequence: TGTGCCAGCAGTCCACTGACAGGGGGGATTAACTATGGCTACACCTTC. Translating it yields CASSPLTGGINYGYTF. The V and J genes are TRBV27 and TRBJ1-2, with 9 bases fitting TRBD1. The junction had 8 bases not matched to a gene; V was cut back by 5 bases and J by 1 base. CDR3 length equals 16 residues. CDR1 and CDR2 from the germline V gene are MNHEY and SMNVEV (reference sequence).

J is TRBJ2-5 and V is TRBV9; D uncertain. The ends were cut back, 0 bases at V and 7 bases at J, with 13 bases in the middle. The germline V gene encodes CDR1 SGDLS and CDR2 YYNGEE. The CDR3 has 14 residues. The CDR3 spells CASSVEGGQMTQYF. The CDR3 nucleotides are TGTGCCAGCAGCGTAGAAGGCGGCCAAATGACCCAGTACTTC.

V and J are TRBV7-8 and TRBJ1-4, with D unresolved. This CDR3 region has 15 residues. The V end was cut by 0 bases, the J end by 8 bases, with 13 bases between. Germline CDR1 SGHVS, CDR2 FQNEAQ. The CDR3 loop is CASSLAVGLEEKLFF. The CDR3 nucleotides are TGTGCCAGCAGCTTAGCGGTAGGGTTGGAAGAAAAACTGTTTTTT.

The rearrangement uses TRBV6-2 or TRBV6-3 and TRBJ2-2, with D possibly matching TRBD2 (6 bases). This CDR3 is built from 14 residues. Trimming left V 6 bases short and J 6 bases short, with 14 bases between. Germline V lookup: CDR1 MNHEY, CDR2 SVGEGT. The CDR3 loop reads CASSKDYGAGELFF. The CDR3 DNA follows: TGTGCCAGCAGCAAGGACTATGGGGCCGGGGAGCTGTTTTTT.

V and J are TRBV9 and TRBJ1-4; 8 bases are a match to TRBD1. This CDR3 has 15 amino acids. J lost 4 bases, V lost 3 bases, and 5 bases had no gene match. CDR1 SGDLS and CDR2 YYNGEE come from the germline V gene. The CDR3 protein is CASSAPTGDNEKLFF. The CDR3 nucleotides read TGTGCCAGCAGCGCACCGACAGGGGATAATGAAAAACTGTTTTTT.

The chain uses TRBV27 and TRBJ1-5; D possibly corresponds to TRBD1 (5 bases). This CDR3 is built from 14 residues. The V gene lost 2 bases and the J gene lost 4 bases, with 9 bases spanning the gap. Looked up from germline, CDR1 is MNHEY and CDR2 is SMNVEV (reference sequence). CDR3 nucleotides: TGTGCCAGCAGTTTACAGGGTGAAAATCAGCCCCAGCATTTT. This translates into CASSLQGENQPQHF.

The V call is TRBV5-8, the J call TRBJ2-2; D uncertain. In germline, CDR1 is SGHTS, CDR2 YDEGEE. The CDR3 sequence is 14 residues long. Trimming shortened V by 4 bases and J by 3 bases, and 10 bases separated the two germline ends. In nucleotides, the CDR3 is TGTGCCAGCAGCATAGACACGGACACCGGGGAGCTGTTTTTT. Amino acids: CASSIDTDTGELFF.

The CDR3 nucleotides are TGTGCCAGCAGCTTAACGTCGGGGGCAGATACGCAGTATTTT. Translation: CASSLTSGADTQYF. The V gene is TRBV7-3, the J gene TRBJ2-3, with D possibly matching TRBD2 (6 bases). CDR3 length: 14 residues. Germline V gene sequence: CDR1 SGHTA, CDR2 FQGTGA. Between the trimmed V and J ends, which lost 0 bases and 4 bases, there was a span of 8 bases.

This clone was recorded only once. This sequence joins TRBV18 and TRBJ1-2; 12 nucleotides line up with TRBD1. Germline V gene lookup returns CDR1 KGHSH and CDR2 LQKENI. V shed 0 bases and J 8 bases; nucleotides not matched to a gene: 4. The CDR3 extends over 15 amino acids. The CDR3 DNA sequence: TGTGCCAGCTCACCACCGGGACAGGGGGCGTGGGGCTACACCTTC. Protein sequence: CASSPPGQGAWGYTF.

This clone was picked up one time. The V and J genes are TRBV27 and TRBJ1-2; 7 nucleotides match TRBD1. Germline V gives CDR1 MNHEY, CDR2 SMNVEV (reference sequence). V gave up 4 bases and J gave up 4 bases; unmatched junction bases: 3. This CDR3 comprises 13 residues. As DNA, the CDR3 is TGTGCCAGCAGTTCCGACAGGGTCTATGGCTACACCTTC. This gives the protein CASSSDRVYGYTF.

This sequence joins TRBV28 and TRBJ2-7, with 10 bases matching TRBD2. After removal of 2 bases from V and 3 bases from J, the junction contained 4 bases not matched to a gene. This CDR3 has 15 amino acids. Germline V gene data show CDR1 as MDHEN and CDR2 as SYDVKM. CDR3 residues: CASSLVQREGYEQYF. In DNA, the CDR3 is TGTGCCAGCAGTTTAGTCCAGCGGGAGGGCTACGAGCAGTACTTC.

This chain uses TRBV5-8 with TRBJ2-7, with D perhaps matching TRBD1 (5 bases). The CDR3 has 15 amino acids. Germline values: CDR1 SGHTS, CDR2 YDEGEE. Between the trimmed V and J ends, which lost 4 bases and 3 bases, there was a span of 17 bases. CDR3 loop: CASSGRVWSSYEQYF. CDR3 sequence (DNA): TGTGCCAGCAGCGGCAGGGTGTGGAGTAGCTACGAGCAGTACTTC.

The chain carries TRBV30 and TRBJ2-7; 10 bases match TRBD1. CDR1 GTSNPN and CDR2 SVGIG come from the germline V gene (reference sequence). The CDR3 runs to 14 residues. Trimming at V came to 1 base and at J to 4 bases, leaving 4 bases not matched to a gene. The CDR3 protein is CAWSAPGQGYEQYF. The CDR3 DNA reads TGTGCCTGGAGTGCGCCGGGACAGGGGTACGAGCAGTACTTC.

V usage is TRBV18 and J usage is TRBJ1-1, with D possibly being TRBD1 (5 bases). Germline V gives CDR1 KGHSH, CDR2 LQKENI. The CDR3 sequence is 12 residues long. V lost 3 bases and J 8 bases, leaving 10 bases between the germline ends. As DNA, the CDR3 is TGTGCCAGCTCACCGGACACGGCGGAAGCTTTCTTT. Amino acids: CASSPDTAEAFF.